This T cell receptor beta chain appears in the sequencing data of a study of cytomegalovirus exposure and HLA in healthy donors (dated by TCRdb to about 2017). For the wider study: A later analysis indicated that the 90 to 150 validation repertoires were generated on the platform also employed for the approximately 670 repertoires of the first cohort. The study aimed to test whether signatures of past pathogen exposure could be identified by cataloging public T cell receptors. Along with the approximately 650-subject first cohort, a separate validation cohort of approximately 110 different subjects was used. The study combined high-throughput TCR immunosequencing, statistical association of individual TCRs with disease status, and machine learning to predict cytomegalovirus infection status. Results and caveats for the whole study, not just this receptor: Subsequent analysis determined that TCRs grouped into clusters in the first cohort also showed a tendency toward co-occurrence across the 120 or so validation repertoires, and 94% of cluster scores exceeded 0. Across donors, most TCR sequences were observed very rarely, whereas some public TCRs were present in many individuals. The study gave a list of over 150 TCR beta chains associated with cytomegalovirus. In both the original and validation cohorts, the classifier was reported to diagnose cytomegalovirus status with high specificity and sensitivity. In vitro tests confirmed that a few of the cytomegalovirus-associated TCR beta chains recognize cytomegalovirus antigens. It was suggested by the authors that the approach could potentially be generalized to other disease states and immunological phenotypes. A later analysis lacked HLA typing for the validation cohort, so it scored co-occurrence in that cohort across all 110 or so repertoires.

Separate from the roughly 660-subject first cohort, the validation cohort of 120 subjects was the group to which the donors belonged. The CDR1 and CDR2 encoded by the germline V gene are SQVTM and ANQGSEA. V drops 4 bases and J drops 1 base, leaving 17 bases in between. The CDR3, cysteine through phenylalanine, is 17 amino acids long. The read is trimmed to its CDR3 DNA, 51 bases read in frame from base 1. As for this clone: Its antigen has not been determined. No base quality values were provided; no much bigger clone lies one nucleotide off.

Libraries were built with the immunoSEQ multiplex PCR assay. The original pipeline was this. To diagnose cytomegalovirus status from the catalog of TCR beta chain sequences, a statistical classification framework was built. TCRdb provides this immuneACCESS table in a form limited to in-frame rearrangements. Some clones are lacking; in checked studies, under half of them reflect an unresolved V gene, and why the rest are absent is not known. The DNA gave D and trimming, while V, J and clone size come from that table. Recorded for this sample are under 300,000 clones; 86% of them occurred a single time. The ten biggest clones cover over 0.95% of the sample.

The receptor chain draws on TRBV29-1 and TRBJ2-6; a weak D assignment points to TRBD1 (5 bases agree). The receptor was isolated from a woman aged 18 to 35 in good health and CMV-seronegative. Material for sequencing was PBMCs. The CDR3 in this case is CSVVIVTATSGANVLTF. The sequence in DNA is TGCAGCGTTGTAATAGTGACAGCGACTTCTGGGGCCAACGTCCTGACTTTC.